Listed below are T cell receptor beta chains from one sample, sequenced in a study of T cells in Graves' hyperthyroidism and ophthalmopathy. TCRdb independently ran MiXCR on the multiplex PCR reads; one entry per CDR3 protein. This sample has around 270,000 distinct CDR3 sequences; less than 20% occur once, and the top ten carry about two fifths. Sequenced: blood. Every receptor here comes from a man in his fifties or sixties with Graves' ophthalmopathy. The CDR3 runs from the conserved cysteine through the conserved F or W. Fields, in order: V gene, D gene, clone size, J gene, CDR3 DNA, CDR3 protein. D genes are given only for firm matches. Expanded clones are given a class, and other clones once, few, many or no size at all.

TRBV29-1	TRBD2	NA	TRBJ2-3	TGCAGCGTTGTAGCGGGAAGCACAGATACGCAGTATTTT	CSVVAGSTDTQYF
TRBV12-3/TRBV12-4	NA	many	TRBJ2-2	TGTGCCAGCAGTTTCCTAATGGACGCCGGGGAGCTGTTTTTT	CASSFLMDAGELFF
TRBV24-1	TRBD2	NA	TRBJ2-1	TGTGCCACCAGTGACCAACTAGCGTCCTACAATGAGCAGTTCTTC	CATSDQLASYNEQFF
TRBV18	NA	many	TRBJ1-1	TGTGCCAGCTCACCAAACGAGGGACGGAACACTGAAGCTTTCTTT	CASSPNEGRNTEAFF
TRBV7-7	NA	NA	TRBJ2-7	TGTGCTAGCAGCGCCCAGAATACCTACGAGCAGTACTTC	CASSAQNTYEQYF
TRBV20-1	TRBD2	many	TRBJ2-7	TGCAGTGCTAGTGGGACCTCGCGGGGGTACGAGCAGTACTTC	CSASGTSRGYEQYF
TRBV6-1	NA	few	TRBJ2-5	TGTGCCAGCAGTGAGGGGGGGGCGAGGAGAGAGACCCAGTACTTC	CASSEGGARRETQYF
TRBV9	NA	NA	TRBJ2-1	TGTGCCAGCAGCCCAATCGGACTACCCGAGGGTGAGCAGTTCTTC	CASSPIGLPEGEQFF
TRBV2	TRBD1	many	TRBJ2-1	TGTGCCGCGACGGACAGGGGTATCAATGAGCAGTTCTTC	CAATDRGINEQFF
TRBV28	TRBD2	few	TRBJ2-7	TGTGCCAGTAAGGGACTAGCGGGTTTTCCCTACGAGCAGTACTTC	CASKGLAGFPYEQYF